This TCR beta chain was observed in a study of blood T cell repertoires in COVID-19. In the study overall: T cells, B-cell-depleted T cells, or PBMCs provided the cDNA or gDNA that served as material.

Source study methods: Amplifying reference gene primers gave estimates of nucleated cell counts. Method: immunoSEQ multiplex PCR; TCRdb's copy keeps in-frame clones and lacks some. That table is the source of V, J and clone size, and D and trimming were worked out from the DNA. The table includes some 50,000 clones, about nine tenths detected once. Germline V gene data show CDR1 as ENHRY and CDR2 as SYGVKD. The CDR3 is 14 residues long. V lost 0 bases and J 0 bases, leaving 5 bases between the germline ends. The chain has TRBV10-3 and TRBJ1-1; D gene unclear. This sequence was found in a man in his 60s with acute or convalescent COVID-19. The specimen sequenced was peripheral blood. In DNA, the CDR3 is TGTGCCATCAGTGAGTCGGCTGTGAACACTGAAGCTTTCTTT. Translation gives CAISESAVNTEAFF.